These T cell receptor beta chains were read from a single sample in a study of blood T cell repertoires in COVID-19. Some clones are missing from TCRdb's copy, which holds only in-frame ones; the method was immunoSEQ multiplex PCR. This sample has fewer than 350,000 clones; about nine tenths occur once, and the top ten carry 4.5% to 5.5%. Sequencing was carried out using PBMCs or T cells enriched from blood (not recorded which). The source is a man aged 60-69 years who had recovered from COVID-19. CDR3s include the opening cysteine and the closing phenylalanine or tryptophan. A D gene is named only where the DNA matches it firmly. Only some rows state a clone size, as once, few, many or a class for expanded clones.

>NA|TRBJ2-5|TRBV10-3|TRBD1
TGTGCCATCAGTCTGGGACAGGGGGGGGAGACCCAGTACTTC
CAISLGQGGETQYF
>NA|TRBJ2-5|TRBV7-9|TRBD1
TGTGCCAGCCGTGGTTTAACAGGGGGCGAATTGGAGACCCAGTACTTC
CASRGLTGGELETQYF
>NA|TRBJ1-2|TRBV7-9|NA
TGTGCCAGCAGCTTAACTGCTAACTATGGCTACACCTTC
CASSLTANYGYTF
>NA|TRBJ2-3|TRBV10-3|NA
TGTGCCATCAGTGAAGAGGCAGGGTCGGGAGCAGATACGCAGTATTTT
CAISEEAGSGADTQYF
>NA|TRBJ1-1|TRBV5-1|NA
TGCGCCAGCATTCCAGGGGTGGAGAACACTGAAGCTTTCTTT
CASIPGVENTEAFF
>NA|TRBJ2-3|TRBV5-1|TRBD2
TGCGCCAGCAGCTCCGAATCTAGCGGGAGGGCCGGTCGTACGCAGTATTTT
CASSSESSGRAGRTQYF
>few|TRBJ2-2|TRBV5-1|TRBD1
TGCGCCAGCAGCCCGACTGCGACAGGGGGCGCTGACGGGGAGCTGTTTTTT
CASSPTATGGADGELFF
>once|TRBJ2-4|TRBV18|TRBD1
TGTGCCAGCTCACCAGGGACAGGGGCCAAAAACATTCAGTACTTC
CASSPGTGAKNIQYF
>NA|TRBJ2-7|TRBV11-3|TRBD2
TGTGCCAGCAGCTCAGCGGGAGCTCCCTACGAGCAGTACTTC
CASSSAGAPYEQYF
>few|TRBJ2-3|TRBV9|TRBD1
TGTGCCAGCAGCCGACAGGGGGGATTCACAGATACGCAGTATTTT
CASSRQGGFTDTQYF
>NA|TRBJ2-5|TRBV7-3|TRBD1
TGTGCCAGCAGCCGGGGACAGGGAGAGACCCAGTACTTC
CASSRGQGETQYF
>NA|TRBJ1-2|TRBV4-2|TRBD1
TGTGCCAGCAGCCAGTCCGGGACAGGGGGTGGCTATGGCTACACCTTC
CASSQSGTGGGYGYTF
>NA|TRBJ1-5|TRBV3-1/TRBV3-2|TRBD1
TGTGCCAGCAGCCTCTGGGACAGGGTAGGTACCCAGCATTTT
CASSLWDRVGTQHF
>NA|TRBJ2-2|TRBV19|NA
TGTGCCAGTAGCGGGATTTCGGCCGGGGAGCTGTTTTTT
CASSGISAGELFF
>once|TRBJ1-3|TRBV5-5|NA
TGTGCCAGCAGCTTGTTAGAACGGGGAAAGAGGGCCGCTGGAAACACCATATATTTT
CASSLLERGKRAAGNTIYF
>NA|TRBJ1-2|TRBV5-1|NA
TGCGCCAGCAGCTTGATGGGAGCGGACGGCGGCTACACCTTC
CASSLMGADGGYTF